This is a list of T cell receptor beta chains from one sample in a study of blood T cell repertoires in COVID-19. Sequencing used immunoSEQ multiplex PCR; TCRdb keeps in-frame clones, though not all of them. The table records some 70,000 clones, around 92% of them present only once. Sequenced material: peripheral blood. The receptors were sampled from a human donor with active COVID-19. The donor label of this sample is uncertain. Each CDR3 is given with its conserved first and last residue. A D gene is named only where the DNA matches it firmly. Where a row states a size, it is once, few, many or the class of an expanded clone; other rows omit it.

d_call | j_call | clone_size | v_call | cdr3_nt | cdr3_aa
TRBD1 | TRBJ2-2 | - | TRBV4-3 | TGCGCCAGCAGCCAAGGGACAGGGCGGGACACCGGGGAGCTGTTTTTT | CASSQGTGRDTGELFF
- | TRBJ2-1 | few | TRBV2 | TGTGCCAGCATGACTTTAGGCAATGAGCAGTTCTTC | CASMTLGNEQFF
TRBD1 | TRBJ2-7 | once | TRBV6-5 | TGTGCCAGCAGCCGGGGGACAGGGAGCTACGAGCAGTACTTC | CASSRGTGSYEQYF
- | TRBJ1-4 | - | TRBV24-1 | TGTGCCACCAGTGATCCGCGCCAGGCTGGGGAAAAACTGTTTTTT | CATSDPRQAGEKLFF
TRBD1 | TRBJ1-1 | - | TRBV19 | TGTGCCAGTAGTATAACAGGGGTGAACACTGAAGCTTTCTTT | CASSITGVNTEAFF
- | TRBJ2-7 | - | TRBV25-1 | TGTGCCAGCAGTGTTTCCATGACAGGAACCTTCTACGAGCAGTACTTC | CASSVSMTGTFYEQYF
- | TRBJ1-2 | - | TRBV28 | TGTGCCAGCACCCTCGGAGCCCCGTCGGGGTATGGCTACACCTTC | CASTLGAPSGYGYTF
- | TRBJ2-1 | - | TRBV28 | TGTGCCAGCAGATACCGGGACTTACCTAATGAGCAGTTCTTC | CASRYRDLPNEQFF
- | TRBJ2-5 | - | TRBV5-5 | TGTGCCAGCAGCTTGGAATTAGTGCAAGAGACCCAGTACTTC | CASSLELVQETQYF
TRBD1 | TRBJ2-5 | - | TRBV28 | TGTGCCAGCAGTTTACGAGGGGGCGGAGAGACCCAGTACTTC | CASSLRGGGETQYF
- | TRBJ1-1 | - | TRBV12-3/TRBV12-4 | TGTGCCAGCAGTTTTGACAGGAACACTGAAGCTTTCTTT | CASSFDRNTEAFF
- | TRBJ1-5 | - | TRBV5-5 | TGTGCCAGCAGCTTGGTGACAGCAAATCAGCCCCAGCATTTT | CASSLVTANQPQHF
- | TRBJ2-3 | - | TRBV6-5 | TGTGCCAGCAGTTATCGTTCGAGGGGCACAGATACGCAGTATTTT | CASSYRSRGTDTQYF
- | TRBJ2-2 | few | TRBV5-4 | TGTGCCAGCAGCTCCCCTTTTAGAGATACGGCCGGGGAGCTGTTTTTT | CASSSPFRDTAGELFF
- | TRBJ2-3 | - | TRBV3-1/TRBV3-2 | TGTGCCAGCACCTCGAGCGAGACAGATACGCAGTATTTT | CASTSSETDTQYF
TRBD1 | TRBJ1-1 | once | TRBV19 | TGTGCCAGTAGTAGGACAGGGACCACTGAAGCTTTCTTT | CASSRTGTTEAFF
- | TRBJ1-5 | - | TRBV28 | TGTGCCAGCAGTTACCAGGACGCGGGAGGCAATCAGCCCCAGCATTTT | CASSYQDAGGNQPQHF
- | TRBJ1-6 | - | TRBV2 | TGTGCCAGCAGTGTTAGCCTCTATTCACCCCTCCACTTT | CASSVSLYSPLHF
- | TRBJ1-2 | once | TRBV4-3 | TGCGCCAGCAGCCAAGAAGCCGCGGGCGGACGGGTCGGGTTCACCTTC | CASSQEAAGGRVGFTF
TRBD1 | TRBJ2-1 | - | TRBV28 | TGTGCCAGTAAAGACAGGGCCGATGAGCAGTTCTTC | CASKDRADEQFF
TRBD1 | TRBJ1-5 | - | TRBV18 | TGTGCCAGCTCACCTACAGGGGATCAGCCCCAGCATTTT | CASSPTGDQPQHF
- | TRBJ2-1 | - | TRBV5-1 | TGCGCCAGCAGCCCGATGGTGGACAACAATGAGCAGTTCTTC | CASSPMVDNNEQFF
- | TRBJ1-5 | - | TRBV3-1/TRBV3-2 | TGTGCCAGCAGCCAAGAGAGGGGGGAGGGGGGAGATCAGCCCCAGCATTTT | CASSQERGEGGDQPQHF